This T cell receptor beta chain came from a study of human T cells and chemical hapten exposure. TCRdb processed the RACE reads anew with MiXCR; each CDR3 protein has one entry. The profile shows some 98,000 distinct CDR3 sequences, roughly 10% of them singletons. This clonotype was counted ten times or more. What it binds is unknown. The sample's time point: pre-sensitization, week 0. Sample treatment: therapeutic diphenylcyclopropenone sensitization with weekly scalp DPC. Study-level findings and limits: TCRs at high frequency, those above 1 in 1000, did not change with DPC sensitization.

CDR3 size: 15 residues. Trimming left V 4 bases short and J 7 bases short, with 17 bases between. Germline values: CDR1 LNHNV, CDR2 YYDKDF (reference sequence). The receptor's source is a woman aged 60-75 years with alopecia areata. Some clones in this sample may be carry-over from other donors' samples. This chain connects TRBV15 to TRBJ2-1; the D gene is possibly TRBD1 (6 bases). This specimen consisted of whole blood, obtained in connection with sensitization to the hapten diphenylcyclopropenone (DPC). CDR3 bases: TGTGCCACCAGCACCCGGTCGTCGAGGGGGAATGAGCAGTTCTTC. This gives the protein CATSTRSSRGNEQFF.